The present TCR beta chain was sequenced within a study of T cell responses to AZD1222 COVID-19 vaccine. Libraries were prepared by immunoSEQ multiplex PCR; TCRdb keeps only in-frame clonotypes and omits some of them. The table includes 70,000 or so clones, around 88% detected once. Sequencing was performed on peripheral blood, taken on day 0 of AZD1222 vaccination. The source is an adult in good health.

This CDR3 reads CASSYTGQHRETQYF. CDR3 nucleotide sequence: TGTGCCAGCAGTTACACGGGACAACATCGGGAGACCCAGTACTTC. The chain employs TRBV6-5 and TRBJ2-5; D perhaps matches TRBD1 (6 bases). The CDR3 covers 15 residues. V lost 2 bases to trimming and J lost 5 bases, with 15 bases between them. Germline values: CDR1 MNHEY, CDR2 SVGAGI.